Listed here are 30 T cell receptor beta chains from one sample, sequenced in a study of cytomegalovirus exposure and HLA in healthy donors. This PCR relied on a set of 60 Vbeta primers and 13 Jbeta primers. This table comes from immunoSEQ multiplex PCR, and its TCRdb copy is limited to in-frame clones, with some not included. This listing includes 90,000 to 130,000 clones. Input material: PBMCs. The origin of the receptors is a man aged 40-49 years in good health and CMV-seropositive.

The chain links TRBV15 to TRBJ2-7, with 8 bases identical to TRBD2. Trimming cost V 5 bases and J 9 bases; bases outside gene matches: 12. Germline values: CDR1 LNHNV, CDR2 YYDKDF (reference sequence). CDR3 size: 14 residues. CDR3: CATSLGSSAGGQYF. Written as DNA, the CDR3 is TGTGCCACCAGCCTAGGATCATCGGCGGGGGGGCAGTACTTC.

This chain links TRBV6-1 with TRBJ1-1, with a weak D call TRBD1 (6 bases). The CDR3 is made up of 14 amino acids. CDR1 and CDR2 (germline): MNHNS, SASEGT. Trimming took 4 bases from V and 1 from J, leaving 10 bases between them. CDR3 nucleotide sequence: TGTGCCAGCAGTGTTCGGGGGGCGAACACTGAAGCTTTCTTT. Its protein is CASSVRGANTEAFF.

This sequence joins TRBV6-1 and TRBJ2-5; D possibly corresponds to TRBD1 (6 bases). V dropped 6 bases and J dropped 3 bases, with 11 bases sitting between them. The CDR3 runs 13 residues. Germline-derived CDR1 and CDR2 are MNHNS and SASEGT. The CDR3 DNA reads TGTGCCAGCAGCCTCACAGGGAAAGAGACCCAGTACTTC. Amino acids: CASSLTGKETQYF.

The chain links TRBV6-5 to TRBJ2-2; TRBD1 might be the D (5 bases). The CDR3 spans 16 residues. V was shortened by 2 bases and J by 5 bases, with 15 bases between the two germline ends. Germline values: CDR1 MNHEY, CDR2 SVGAGI. CDR3 protein: CASSYDLLKGTGELFF. CDR3 nucleotides: TGTGCCAGCAGTTACGATCTCCTGAAGGGGACCGGGGAGCTGTTTTTT.

V usage is TRBV28 and J usage is TRBJ2-1; 12 positions agree with TRBD2. The CDR3 sequence is 14 residues long. Germline trimming cut 5 bases from V and 10 bases from J; bases unmatched to any gene: 6. Germline V gene data show CDR1 as MDHEN and CDR2 as SYDVKM. CDR3 DNA: TGTGCCAGCAGTCGACTAGCGGGAGTAGGGGAGCAGTTCTTC. The encoded protein is CASSRLAGVGEQFF.

The CDR3 sequence is CASSSLGTAYNEQFF. The DNA for the CDR3 is TGTGCCAGCAGTTCCCTCGGGACAGCTTACAATGAGCAGTTCTTC. V is TRBV27 and J is TRBJ2-1; the match to TRBD1 covers 7 bases. This CDR3 region has 15 residues. Trimming removed 4 bases from V and 4 bases from J; junction bases left unmatched: 7. Germline V gene data show CDR1 as MNHEY and CDR2 as SMNVEV (reference sequence).

The chain has TRBV28 and TRBJ2-7; 10 nucleotides agree with TRBD2. With V trimmed by 2 bases and J by 1 base, 11 bases remained unmatched. The germline V gene encodes CDR1 MDHEN and CDR2 SYDVKM. The CDR3 sequence is 18 residues long. In DNA, the CDR3 is TGTGCCAGCAGTTTAGCTAGCGGGAGCTCCCGGGGGTCCTACGAGCAGTACTTC. Translated, it gives CASSLASGSSRGSYEQYF.

The chain combines TRBV7-2 with TRBJ1-1; the match to TRBD1 covers 9 bases. CDR1 is SGHTA, CDR2 FQGNSA, per germline. The CDR3 spans 15 residues. V gave up 3 bases and J gave up 3 bases; unmatched junction bases: 5. CDR3 region: CASSLGQGRYTEAFF. DNA for the CDR3: TGTGCCAGCAGCTTGGGACAGGGTCGGTACACTGAAGCTTTCTTT.

V is TRBV7-3 and J is TRBJ2-5; TRBD2 matches at 13 bases. Per the germline V gene, CDR1 is SGHTA and CDR2 is FQGTGA. V gave up 4 bases and J gave up 4 bases; unmatched junction bases: 3. This CDR3 contains 15 residues. The CDR3 reads CASSWGLAGLETQYF. The CDR3 nucleotides are TGTGCCAGCAGCTGGGGACTAGCGGGATTAGAGACCCAGTACTTC.

The genes are TRBV5-1 and TRBJ2-3; 7 bases are shared with TRBD2. The length of the CDR3 is 19 residues. Germline trimming cut 5 bases from V and 1 base from J; bases unmatched to any gene: 19. CDR1 is SGHRS, CDR2 YFSETQ, per germline. The CDR3 bases are TGCGCCAGCAGAGGGTTCGAGGGAGCGGGAACCGGGGGCACAGATACGCAGTATTTT. Encoded protein: CASRGFEGAGTGGTDTQYF.

The chain links TRBV10-1 to TRBJ1-4; TRBD1 aligns across 7 bases. The CDR3 extends over 17 amino acids. Germline CDR1 is WNHNN and CDR2 is SYGVQD (reference sequence). V lost 7 bases, J lost 4 bases, and 15 bases stayed unmatched. The DNA for the CDR3 is TGCGCCAGCATATTATCGGGACAGACAGGATATAATGAAAAACTGTTTTTT. This gives the protein CASILSGQTGYNEKLFF.

The chain uses TRBV6-6 and TRBJ1-2; 8 bases line up with TRBD1. The V gene's germline CDR1 is MNHNY and CDR2 SVGAGI (reference sequence). The CDR3 extends over 15 amino acids. Unmatched junction bases numbered 14, after V lost 6 bases and J lost 8 bases. DNA of the CDR3: TGTGCCAGCAGCCAGGCACAGGGGGTAATCCAGGGCTACACCTTC. Its protein product is CASSQAQGVIQGYTF.

V and J are TRBV28 and TRBJ2-7; 7 bases map to TRBD2. Germline V gene data show CDR1 as MDHEN and CDR2 as SYDVKM. The V gene end was trimmed by 3 bases and the J gene end by 9 bases; junction bases not matched to a gene: 8. This CDR3 spans 13 amino acids. The CDR3 reads CASSLRGTRGQYF. The DNA for the CDR3 is TGTGCCAGCAGTTTGCGGGGGACCCGCGGGCAGTACTTC.

This sequence joins TRBV6-1 and TRBJ1-3; D uncertain. This CDR3 is built from 12 residues. Germline assignment: CDR1 MNHNS and CDR2 SASEGT. Trimming pared 9 bases from V and 3 bases from J, leaving 9 bases between. The CDR3 region is CASQAGGNTIYF. CDR3 in DNA: TGTGCCAGTCAGGCTGGTGGAAACACCATATATTTT.

The chain uses TRBV5-6 and TRBJ2-7, with TRBD2 matching 9 bases. V gave up 5 bases and J gave up 4 bases; unmatched junction bases: 10. This CDR3 contains 15 residues. CDR1 is SGHDT, CDR2 YYEEEE, per germline. CDR3 protein: CASRREGGAPYEQYF. In nucleotides, the CDR3 is TGTGCCAGCAGGCGGGAGGGGGGCGCCCCGTACGAGCAGTACTTC.

The chain recombines TRBV18 with TRBJ1-5; maybe TRBD1 (6 bases). Trimming left V 2 bases short and J 7 bases short, with 15 bases between. The CDR3 runs to 15 residues. CDR1 is KGHSH and CDR2 is LQKENI in the germline V gene. The CDR3 DNA is TGTGCCAGCTCACCAGTGCCAGGGGCGGCCCAGCCCCAGCATTTT. This translates into CASSPVPGAAQPQHF. Together with reference TRBV18 and TRBJ1-5, the CDR3 gives the full variable domain: NAGVMQNPRHLVRRRGQEARLRCSPMKGHSHVYWYRQLPEEGLKFMVYLQKENIIDESGMPKERFSAEFPKEGPSILRIQQVVRGDSAAYFCASSPVPGAAQPQHFGDGTRLSIL.

This chain links TRBV9 with TRBJ2-7, with D uncertain. V was pared by 0 bases and J by 4 bases, with 8 bases between. This CDR3 has 13 amino acids. Looked up from germline, CDR1 is SGDLS and CDR2 is YYNGEE. The CDR3 nucleotides are TGTGCCAGCAGCGTAGGTCAGAAGTACGAGCAGTACTTC. Amino acids: CASSVGQKYEQYF. The whole variable domain, remainder taken from reference TRBV9 and TRBJ2-7, is DSGVTQTPKHLITATGQRVTLRCSPRSGDLSVYWYQQSLDQGLQFLIQYYNGEERAKGNILERFSAQQFPDLHSELNLSSLELGDSALYFCASSVGQKYEQYFGPGTRLTVT.

The chain recombines TRBV7-7 with TRBJ2-3; 12 bases are a match to TRBD2. V gave up 5 bases and J gave up 5 bases; unmatched junction bases: 5. The CDR3 is made up of 15 amino acids. CDR1 is SSHAT and CDR2 is FNYEAQ in the germline V gene (reference sequence). CDR3 sequence (DNA): TGTGCCAGCAGCGCGGGACTAGCGGGCCTAGATACGCAGTATTTT. Translated, it gives CASSAGLAGLDTQYF. Looking up the rest from reference TRBV7-7 and TRBJ2-3 gives the full variable domain: GAGVSQSPRYKVTKRGQDVTLRCDPISSHATLYWYQQALGQGPEFLTYFNYEAQPDKSGLPSDRFSAERPEGSISTLTIQRTEQRDSAMYRCASSAGLAGLDTQYFGPGTRLTVL.

This chain connects TRBV6-6 to TRBJ2-3; D gene unclear. The CDR3 is made up of 14 amino acids. CDR1 and CDR2 (germline): MNHNY, SVGAGI (reference sequence). V gave up 6 bases and J gave up 5 bases, with 15 bases separating them. CDR3 in DNA: TGTGCCAGCAGCCCCCCGTCGAGAGTAGATACGCAGTATTTT. Translating gives CASSPPSRVDTQYF.

V usage is TRBV28 and J usage is TRBJ2-7, with 8 nucleotides matching TRBD2. The CDR3 runs to 14 residues. The ends lost 4 bases at V and 6 bases at J; junction bases unmatched: 8. Per the germline V gene, CDR1 is MDHEN and CDR2 is SYDVKM. Here the CDR3 DNA reads TGTGCCAGCAGTTGGCGGGGGGCTGGCGGCGAGCAGTACTTC. Its translation: CASSWRGAGGEQYF.

V is TRBV4-2 and J is TRBJ2-1; D possibly corresponds to TRBD2 (5 bases). Germline V gene data show CDR1 as LGHNA and CDR2 as YNFKEQ. V lost 4 bases and J lost 8, with 15 bases in between. This CDR3 has 14 amino acids. DNA for the CDR3: TGTGCCAGCAGCCCCATGCCCATCGGGGATGAGCAGTTCTTC. Its protein is CASSPMPIGDEQFF.

This sequence joins TRBV4-1 and TRBJ2-7; no clear D. The CDR3 consists of 13 residues. Germline values: CDR1 MGHRA, CDR2 YSYEKL. Trimming left V 2 bases short and J 4 bases short, with 9 bases between. CDR3 sequence reads: CASSQQLEYEQYF. The CDR3 DNA is TGCGCCAGCAGCCAACAGCTAGAGTACGAGCAGTACTTC.

The J gene is TRBJ2-5, the V gene TRBV5-6; the match to TRBD2 covers 9 bases. The DNA end favors TRBJ2-7, so the J call may be wrong. Germline values: CDR1 SGHDT, CDR2 YYEEEE. The CDR3 loop spans 15 amino acids. The CDR3 nucleotides are TGTGCCAGCAGGCGGGAGGGGGGCGCCCCGTACGAGCAGTACTTC. This encodes CASRREGGAPYEQYF.

The chain links TRBV19 to TRBJ1-1, with TRBD1 as a possible D gene (6 bases). The CDR3 is 17 amino acids. V lost 3 bases and J lost 1, with 18 bases in between. The germline CDR1 and CDR2 sequences are LNHDA and SQIVND (reference sequence). The CDR3 loop reads CASSIGSHRVTNTEAFF. CDR3 bases: TGTGCCAGTAGTATTGGGTCACACAGGGTAACGAACACTGAAGCTTTCTTT.

This chain joins TRBV29-1 and TRBJ1-1; a possible D gene is TRBD1 (5 bases). Per the germline V gene, CDR1 is SQVTM and CDR2 is ANQGSEA. Trimming cost V 1 base and J 5 bases, with 17 bases left between them. The CDR3 is made up of 15 amino acids. The CDR3 nucleotides read TGCAGCGTTGAAGGAGGTGACAGCTTCGGGACTGAAGCTTTCTTT. Its translation: CSVEGGDSFGTEAFF.

The V and J genes are TRBV5-1 and TRBJ2-2, with TRBD2 identical over 7 bases. In germline, CDR1 is SGHRS, CDR2 YFSETQ. The CDR3 runs to 18 residues. V lost 3 bases, J lost 6 bases, and 17 bases stayed unmatched. CDR3 region: CASSWGLTGGSSSGELFF. CDR3 bases: TGCGCCAGCAGCTGGGGACTAACCGGAGGTTCTAGCTCCGGGGAGCTGTTTTTT. The full variable domain, in which reference TRBV5-1 and TRBJ2-2 provide the parts outside the CDR3, is KAGVTQTPRYLIKTRGQQVTLSCSPISGHRSVSWYQQTPGQGLQFLFEYFSETQRNKGNFPGRFSGRQFSNSRSEMNVSTLELGDSALYLCASSWGLTGGSSSGELFFGEGSRLTVL.

The chain joins TRBV10-1 to TRBJ2-2; D uncertain. Germline V gene lookup returns CDR1 WNHNN and CDR2 SYGVQD (reference sequence). The CDR3 loop spans 13 amino acids. V was clipped by 4 bases and J by 5 bases, with 8 bases between them. The CDR3 reads CASSGSSTGELFF. In DNA, the CDR3 is TGCGCCAGCAGTGGAAGCTCAACCGGGGAGCTGTTTTTT.

This CDR3 is CASSEAPPWDREYEQYF. The CDR3 nucleotides read TGTGCCAGCAGTGAAGCCCCCCCTTGGGACAGGGAGTACGAGCAGTACTTC. The chain uses TRBV6-1 and TRBJ2-7, with 9 bases that match TRBD1. The CDR3 consists of 17 residues. Germline V gives CDR1 MNHNS, CDR2 SASEGT. Germline trimming cut 0 bases from V and 4 bases from J; bases unmatched to any gene: 10.

CDR3 residues: CASSLPMTSGNYEQYF. In nucleotides, the CDR3 is TGCGCCAGCAGCCTCCCAATGACTAGCGGGAACTACGAGCAGTACTTC. This rearrangement joins TRBV4-1 to TRBJ2-5; 11 bases agree with TRBD2. The last part of the DNA fits TRBJ2-7 better; the J call may be wrong. Germline V gene sequence: CDR1 MGHRA, CDR2 YSYEKL. The length of the CDR3 is 16 residues.

The gene calls are TRBV5-1 and TRBJ2-1; possibly TRBD2 for D (5 bases). Germline lookup yields CDR1 SGHRS and CDR2 YFSETQ. V was pared by 3 bases and J by 7 bases, with 17 bases between. The CDR3 is 15 residues long. The CDR3, as DNA: TGCGCCAGCAGCTACGGACTCGATACATTAAATGAGCAGTTCTTC. Its translation: CASSYGLDTLNEQFF.